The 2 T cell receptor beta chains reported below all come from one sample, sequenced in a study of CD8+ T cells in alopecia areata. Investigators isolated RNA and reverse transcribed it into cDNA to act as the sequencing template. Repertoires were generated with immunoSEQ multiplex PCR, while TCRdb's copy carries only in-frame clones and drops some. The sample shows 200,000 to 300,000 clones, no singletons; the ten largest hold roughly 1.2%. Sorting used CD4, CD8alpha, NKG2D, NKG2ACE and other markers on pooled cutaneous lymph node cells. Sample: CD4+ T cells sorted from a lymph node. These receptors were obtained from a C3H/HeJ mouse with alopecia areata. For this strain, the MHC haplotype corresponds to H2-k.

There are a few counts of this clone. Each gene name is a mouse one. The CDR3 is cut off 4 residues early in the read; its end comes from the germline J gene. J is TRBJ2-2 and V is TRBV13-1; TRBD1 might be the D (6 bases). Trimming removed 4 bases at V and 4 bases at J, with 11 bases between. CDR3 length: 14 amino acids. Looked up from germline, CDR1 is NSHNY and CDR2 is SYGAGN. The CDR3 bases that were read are TGTGCCAGCAGTCCCCAGGGGTTCACCGGG. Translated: CASSPQGFTG. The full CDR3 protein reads CASSPQGFTGQLYF.

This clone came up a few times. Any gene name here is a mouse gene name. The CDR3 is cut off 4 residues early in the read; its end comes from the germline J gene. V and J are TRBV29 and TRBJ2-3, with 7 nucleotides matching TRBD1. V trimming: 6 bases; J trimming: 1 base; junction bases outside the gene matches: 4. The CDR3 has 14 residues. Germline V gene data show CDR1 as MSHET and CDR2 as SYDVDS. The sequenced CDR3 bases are TGTGCTAGCAGAACAGGGGCTGGTGCAGAA. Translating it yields CASRTGAGAE. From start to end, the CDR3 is CASRTGAGAETLYF.